This TCR beta chain comes out of a study of cytomegalovirus exposure and HLA in healthy donors. General observations from the study: For most TCR beta V segments, an earlier analysis put the productive rate at about 90% or about 30% of the time.

Vbeta (60) and Jbeta (13) primers were used in the PCR. Profiled with immunoSEQ multiplex PCR; TCRdb holds only in-frame clones, not every one. The data contain around 140,000 clones, approximately 9% of them seen just once; the ten biggest clones take up 6% to 7.5%. To note about this clone: The antigen is unknown.

The sequenced sample was PBMCs. The clonotype was recovered from a woman aged 40-49 years in good health and CMV-seropositive.

CDR3 protein: CASSRQGSPYEQYF. In DNA, the CDR3 is TGTGCCAGCTCACGACAGGGATCCCCCTACGAGCAGTACTTC. V and J are TRBV18 and TRBJ2-7, with 7 bases that match TRBD1. The CDR3 length is 14 residues. J gave up 2 bases and V 4 bases, and 5 bases lay outside the gene matches. CDR1 is KGHSH, CDR2 LQKENI, per germline. Full variable domain (missing parts from reference TRBV18 and TRBJ2-7): NAGVMQNPRHLVRRRGQEARLRCSPMKGHSHVYWYRQLPEEGLKFMVYLQKENIIDESGMPKERFSAEFPKEGPSILRIQQVVRGDSAAYFCASSRQGSPYEQYFGPGTRLTVT.